This T cell receptor (beta chain) was observed in a study of blood T cell repertoires in COVID-19. Measured with immunoSEQ multiplex PCR; TCRdb has only the in-frame clones, and not every one. Counted here are roughly 180,000 clones, around 84% occurring once; the ten biggest clones make up around 5.4%. The germline V gene has CDR1 SGHDN and CDR2 FVKESK. V was pared by 2 bases and J by 3 bases, with 10 bases between. CDR3 length equals 14 residues. The TCR sequence derives from a woman in her fifties or sixties with COVID-19, enrolled during active disease. Sequencing was performed on peripheral blood. The gene calls are TRBV14 and TRBJ1-1; D uncertain. The chain's CDR3 is CASSQLTSYTEAFF. DNA for the CDR3: TGTGCCAGCAGCCAATTAACGAGTTACACTGAAGCTTTCTTT.